One sample yielded the 29 T cell receptor beta chains listed below, sequenced in a study of T cells in Graves' hyperthyroidism and ophthalmopathy. Amplification of TCR beta CDR3 regions was performed using RNA transcripts as template. A set of HTBI primers served as the primers for a first-round RT-PCR of the TCR CDR3. From the multiplex PCR reads, TCRdb called clonotypes with MiXCR, one entry per CDR3 protein. The sample carries some 600,000 distinct CDR3 sequences, 35% to 55% recorded once. The sequenced material came from peripheral blood or thyroid tissue (not recorded which). These receptor sequences come from a woman under 30 with Graves' hyperthyroidism.

This chain joins TRBV24-1 and TRBJ2-7; 14 bases are shared with TRBD2. The V gene end was trimmed by 10 bases and the J gene end by 7 bases; junction bases not matched to a gene: 2. The germline CDR1 and CDR2 sequences are KGHDR and SFDVKD. This CDR3 contains 12 residues. The CDR3 DNA follows: TGTGCCACGACTAGCGGGAGGGGTGAGCAGTACTTC. Its translation: CATTSGRGEQYF.

This chain joins TRBV19 and TRBJ2-1; 10 bases fit TRBD2. This CDR3 spans 15 amino acids. V shed 1 base, J shed 9 bases, and the junction held 6 bases outside the gene matches. CDR1 and CDR2 (germline): LNHDA, SQIVND (reference sequence). The CDR3 reads CASSIAAGGPGEQFF. CDR3 coding DNA: TGTGCCAGTAGTATAGCAGCGGGAGGGCCAGGTGAGCAGTTCTTC.

This clonotype has a handful of counts. The rearrangement joins TRBV24-1 to TRBJ2-1; D gene unclear. The CDR3 consists of 12 residues. Germline assignment: CDR1 KGHDR and CDR2 SFDVKD. V gave up 4 bases and J gave up 16 bases, with 16 bases separating them. CDR3 loop: CATSDLLGVGFF. CDR3 sequence (DNA): TGTGCCACCAGTGACCTTCTAGGAGTTGGATTCTTC.

The gene calls are TRBV25-1 and TRBJ1-2, with 7 bases lining up with TRBD1. The V and J ends lost 5 bases and 8 bases, in that order; junction bases with no gene match: 17. The length of the CDR3 is 16 residues. Germline V gene data show CDR1 as MGHDK and CDR2 as SYGVNS. DNA for the CDR3: TGTGCCAGCAGTCCGCTAGACAGGGTGCGTACTAGGGGCTACACCTTC. It encodes CASSPLDRVRTRGYTF.

Only one count was recorded for this clonotype. V usage is TRBV7-2 and J usage is TRBJ2-5; D may correspond to TRBD1 or TRBD2 (5 bases each). Germline CDR1 is SGHTA and CDR2 is FQGNSA. The CDR3 is made up of 14 amino acids. Trimming took 10 bases from V and 1 from J, leaving 16 bases between them. In DNA form, the CDR3 reads TGTGCCACTCTAGGGACCTACCCCCAAGAGACCCAGTACTTC. Protein product: CATLGTYPQETQYF.

This chain joins TRBV7-8 and TRBJ2-5; D not certain. The V gene lost 3 bases and the J gene lost 0 bases, with 11 bases spanning the gap. Germline values: CDR1 SGHVS, CDR2 FQNEAQ. The CDR3 loop spans 15 amino acids. Here the CDR3 reads CASSLSSGNQETQYF. CDR3 nucleotide sequence: TGTGCCAGCAGCTTGTCGTCTGGGAACCAAGAGACCCAGTACTTC.

V is TRBV11-2 and J is TRBJ1-4; unclear D gene. Germline V CDR1 and CDR2: SGHAT, FQNNGV. V was pared by 5 bases and J by 0 bases, with 7 bases between. There are 14 residues in the CDR3. CDR3 nucleotides: TGTGCCAGCAGCCAGGCCGCAACTAATGAAAAACTGTTTTTT. It specifies CASSQAATNEKLFF. The whole variable domain, filled in from reference TRBV11-2 and TRBJ1-4, reads EAGVAQSPRYKIIEKRQSVAFWCNPISGHATLYWYQQILGQGPKLLIQFQNNGVVDDSQLPKDRFSAERLKGVDSTLKIQPAKLEDSAVYLCASSQAATNEKLFFGSGTQLSVL.

This clonotype was found a few times. The chain uses TRBV20-1 and TRBJ1-5; D gene uncertain. The length of the CDR3 is 12 residues. V was pared by 5 bases and J by 2 bases, with 7 bases between. Germline assignment: CDR1 DFQATT and CDR2 SNEGSKA (reference sequence). CDR3 loop: CSAVDGNQPQHF. CDR3 nucleotides: TGCAGTGCTGTCGACGGCAATCAGCCCCAGCATTTT.

The V gene is TRBV5-1, the J gene TRBJ2-7; D gene ambiguous. From germline, CDR1 is SGHRS and CDR2 YFSETQ. V lost 2 bases and J 6 bases, leaving 12 bases between the germline ends. CDR3 length: 13 amino acids. For the CDR3, the DNA is TGCGCCAGCAGCTTCCCAGGATATCCCGAGCAGTACTTC. Its protein is CASSFPGYPEQYF.

The CDR3 reads CATSRDWGYEQFF. In DNA form, the CDR3 reads TGTGCCACCAGCAGAGATTGGGGCTATGAGCAGTTCTTC. The chain employs TRBV15 and TRBJ2-7; D perhaps matches TRBD1 (5 bases). Matching the DNA end better, TRBJ2-1 makes the J call doubtful. Germline V gene data show CDR1 as LNHNV and CDR2 as YYDKDF (reference sequence). The CDR3 loop spans 13 amino acids.

V usage is TRBV5-1 and J usage is TRBJ2-7, with D uncertain. Germline CDR1 reads SGHRS; CDR2 reads YFSETQ. The V and J ends lost 1 base and 2 bases respectively, with 10 bases between them. The CDR3 length is 14 residues. The CDR3 loop reads CASSLLAPTYEQYF. The CDR3 DNA sequence: TGCGCCAGCAGCTTGTTGGCACCAACCTACGAGCAGTACTTC.

This clonotype has a handful of counts. This chain links TRBV19 with TRBJ1-5, with 10 bases matching TRBD1. The V and J ends lost 7 bases and 4 bases, in that order; junction bases with no gene match: 1. The CDR3 is 13 amino acids. CDR1 is LNHDA and CDR2 is SQIVND in the germline V gene (reference sequence). CDR3 protein: CASTDRGNQPQHF. The DNA for the CDR3 is TGTGCCAGTACGGACAGGGGGAATCAGCCCCAGCATTTT.

This clonotype appeared many times. This chain uses TRBV14 with TRBJ1-1, with D hard to call. Looked up from germline, CDR1 is SGHDN and CDR2 is FVKESK. CDR3 length equals 14 residues. Trimming took off 6 bases at V and 1 base at J, with 12 bases between the two ends. CDR3 DNA: TGTGCCAGCAGTGCCCTCCCGGCGAACACTGAAGCTTTCTTT. Protein: CASSALPANTEAFF.

This clonotype was seen many times. The rearrangement joins TRBV7-9 to TRBJ2-5, with 7 bases lining up with TRBD1. CDR1 and CDR2 from the germline V gene are SEHNR and FQNEAQ (reference sequence). V was pared by 1 base and J by 5 bases, with 7 bases of the junction left unmatched. This CDR3 is built from 15 residues. The CDR3 region has the DNA TGTGCCAGCAGCTTAGGGGACAGCGCCCGGGAGACCCAGTACTTC. It is translated as CASSLGDSARETQYF.

The chain employs TRBV6-5 and TRBJ1-2; the D gene is possibly TRBD1 (6 bases). The CDR3 sequence is 14 residues long. The germline gives CDR1 MNHEY, CDR2 SVGAGI. Trimming stripped 5 bases from V and 3 bases from J, with 13 bases between. Here the CDR3 reads CASSVRAGDYGYTF. In DNA form, the CDR3 reads TGTGCCAGCAGTGTCAGAGCAGGGGACTATGGCTACACCTTC.

In its sample, this clonotype was seen a few times. The V call is TRBV2, the J call TRBJ2-6; D ambiguous. Trimming pared 5 bases from V and 4 bases from J, leaving 6 bases between. CDR3 length: 13 amino acids. Germline CDR1 reads SNHLY; CDR2 reads FYNNEI. The CDR3 nucleotides are TGTGCCAGCAGTCGTCCGGGGGCCAACGTCCTGACTTTC. Translating gives CASSRPGANVLTF.

Many counts were recorded for this clonotype. The CDR3 sequence is CSARLRETQYF. CDR3 sequence (DNA): TGCAGTGCCCGCCTAAGAGAGACCCAGTACTTC. The V call is TRBV20-1, the J call TRBJ2-5; D is undetermined. CDR1 and CDR2 (germline): DFQATT, SNEGSKA (reference sequence). The CDR3 contains 11 residues. Trimming removed 6 bases from V and 4 bases from J, with 9 bases in between.

The chain has TRBV7-3 and TRBJ2-5; the D gene could be TRBD1 or TRBD2 (5 bases each). The CDR3 loop spans 13 amino acids. The V and J ends lost 6 bases and 5 bases respectively, with 13 bases between them. The germline gives CDR1 SGHTA, CDR2 FQGTGA. The DNA of the CDR3 is TGTGCCAGCAGACCCCCAGGGAGTGAGACCCAGTACTTC. Protein sequence: CASRPPGSETQYF.

This clonotype has at least ten counts. This chain uses TRBV29-1 with TRBJ1-2, with D possibly being TRBD1 (5 bases). CDR1 is SQVTM and CDR2 is ANQGSEA in the germline V gene. Trimming left V 0 bases short and J 4 bases short, with 21 bases between. The CDR3 runs 17 residues. CDR3 in DNA: TGCAGCGTTGAAGATCTTTGGCAGGGCGTTCAATCCTATGGCTACACCTTC. Protein product: CSVEDLWQGVQSYGYTF.

In its sample, this clonotype was seen a few times. CDR3 in DNA: TGCAGCGTTTATCGGCAGGGTGGGAGCACTGAAGCTTTCTTT. Protein product: CSVYRQGGSTEAFF. The gene calls are TRBV29-1 and TRBJ1-1; maybe TRBD1 (5 bases). The CDR3 is 14 residues long. V lost 5 bases and J lost 4, with 17 bases in between. Looked up from germline, CDR1 is SQVTM and CDR2 is ANQGSEA.

The chain combines TRBV4-1 with TRBJ1-1; 9 nucleotides line up with TRBD1. CDR1 is MGHRA, CDR2 YSYEKL, per germline. J lost 2 bases, V lost 4 bases, and 5 bases had no gene match. The CDR3 loop spans 15 amino acids. CDR3 loop: CASSREGQGNTEAFF. DNA for the CDR3: TGCGCCAGCAGCCGGGAGGGACAGGGTAACACTGAAGCTTTCTTT.

This clonotype was seen a handful of times. The chain is built from TRBV9 and TRBJ2-5, with 8 bases aligning to TRBD2. After removal of 0 bases from V and 5 bases from J, the junction contained 9 bases not matched to a gene. This CDR3 is 16 amino acids long. Germline-derived CDR1 and CDR2 are SGDLS and YYNGEE. CDR3 protein: CASSVGREAGWETQYF. The CDR3, as DNA: TGTGCCAGCAGCGTAGGGCGGGAGGCGGGATGGGAGACCCAGTACTTC.

On this clonotype: The junction does not match germline at one end; this may be a read error. The chain uses TRBV7-8 and TRBJ2-7; maybe TRBD1 (6 bases). The CDR3 contains 15 residues. Germline V gene lookup returns CDR1 SGHVS and CDR2 FQNEAQ. The CDR3 region is CASSPSWTASYEQYF. The CDR3 coding sequence is TGCGCCAGCAGCCCTTCGTGGACAGCCAGCTACGAGCAGTACTTC. Looking up the rest from reference TRBV7-8 and TRBJ2-7 gives the full variable domain: GAGVSQSPRYKVAKRGQDVALRCDPISGHVSLFWYQQALGQGPEFLTYFQNEAQLDKSGLPSDRFFAERPEGSVSTLKIQRTQQEDSAVYLCASSPSWTASYEQYFGPGTRLTVT.

This clonotype was observed a handful of times. The chain employs TRBV24-1 and TRBJ2-2; D gene unclear. The CDR3 extends over 9 amino acids. V lost 7 bases and J 8 bases, leaving 1 base between the germline ends. CDR1 is KGHDR and CDR2 is SFDVKD in the germline V gene. This chain's CDR3 is CATRGELFF. The CDR3 nucleotides are TGTGCCACCAGAGGGGAGCTGTTTTTT.

This chain's CDR3 is CASSFKGSSYGYTF. In nucleotides, the CDR3 is TGTGCCAGCAGCTTCAAGGGGTCCTCCTATGGCTACACCTTC. This chain links TRBV5-4 with TRBJ1-2; the D gene is possibly TRBD1 (5 bases). From germline, CDR1 is SGHNT and CDR2 YYREEE (reference sequence). Trimming pared 2 bases from V and 4 bases from J, leaving 12 bases between. The CDR3 contains 14 residues.

This clonotype was seen at least ten times. This chain joins TRBV7-3 and TRBJ2-2; D not resolved. V was clipped by 6 bases and J by 4 bases, with 9 bases between them. The germline gives CDR1 SGHTA, CDR2 FQGTGA. The length of the CDR3 is 13 residues. The CDR3 region has the DNA TGTGCCAGCAGTCAACGGGCCACCGGGGAGCTGTTTTTT. Protein: CASSQRATGELFF.

This clonotype was seen only a few times. The chain links TRBV2 to TRBJ2-5; D remains unclear. The V gene lost 7 bases and the J gene lost 4 bases, with 7 bases spanning the gap. Germline loops: CDR1 SNHLY, CDR2 FYNNEI. The CDR3 contains 11 residues. The CDR3 DNA reads as TGTGCCAGCAAACCCGTAGAGACCCAGTACTTC. It specifies CASKPVETQYF.

The chain is built from TRBV25-1 and TRBJ2-7, with 9 bases aligning to TRBD1. V gave up 6 bases and J gave up 7 bases; unmatched junction bases: 7. This CDR3 spans 13 amino acids. The V gene's germline CDR1 is MGHDK and CDR2 SYGVNS. CDR3 amino acids: CASSLGQGWEQYF. The CDR3 nucleotides read TGTGCCAGCAGCTTGGGACAGGGTTGGGAGCAGTACTTC.

This clonotype was found many times. This chain joins TRBV29-1 and TRBJ1-2, with D tentatively TRBD1 (5 bases). This CDR3 is built from 12 residues. Trimming left V 3 bases short and J 4 bases short, with 9 bases between. Germline V gene sequence: CDR1 SQVTM, CDR2 ANQGSEA. The CDR3 loop is CSVDGGAYGYTF. In DNA, the CDR3 is TGCAGCGTTGATGGGGGTGCCTATGGCTACACCTTC.